What follows are 29 T cell receptor beta chains derived from one specimen sequenced in a study of T cell responses to AZD1222 COVID-19 vaccine. The repertoire was sequenced with immunoSEQ multiplex PCR; TCRdb's copy has only in-frame clones and lacks some. Here the sample spans 90,000 to 110,000 clones, roughly nine tenths being singletons. The sample here was peripheral blood, taken 28 days after the second AZD1222 dose. The receptors here all came from an adult who received the AZD1222 COVID-19 vaccine.

The chain combines TRBV30 with TRBJ2-7; D possibly corresponds to TRBD1 (6 bases). The germline V gene encodes CDR1 GTSNPN and CDR2 SVGIG (reference sequence). V lost 2 bases and J lost 4, with 9 bases in between. This CDR3 has 12 amino acids. The CDR3 loop is CAWSQQGYEQYF. CDR3 sequence (DNA): TGTGCCTGGAGTCAACAGGGTTACGAGCAGTACTTC.

This clone was detected once. V is TRBV12-3 or TRBV12-4 and J is TRBJ1-1; no clear D gene. The CDR3 runs 12 residues. V was shortened by 2 bases and J by 8 bases, with 9 bases between the two germline ends. CDR3 region: CASSLIGGEAFF. CDR3 in DNA: TGTGCCAGCAGTTTAATAGGTGGGGAAGCTTTCTTT.

The chain employs TRBV28 and TRBJ1-2, with a possible D match to TRBD1 (6 bases). The CDR3 loop spans 14 amino acids. Germline CDR1 MDHEN, CDR2 SYDVKM. V lost 10 bases and J lost 4, with 19 bases in between. CDR3 DNA sequence: TGTGCCATAAAGGACAGACAAAATACCTATGGCTACACCTTC. Protein: CAIKDRQNTYGYTF.

Worth noting for this clone: An end of the junction does not agree with germline; a read error may underlie this. This chain uses TRBV30 with TRBJ1-3, with D tentatively TRBD1 (5 bases). CDR3 length: 14 amino acids. In germline, CDR1 is GTSNPN, CDR2 SVGIG (reference sequence). This chain's CDR3 is CACLRASSRNTIYF. In nucleotides, the CDR3 is TGTGCCTGTCTCAGGGCGAGCTCTAGAAACACCATATATTTT.

This clone has a single count. This likely comes from a read error, as the CDR3 has no conserved phenylalanine or tryptophan at its end. No DNA is shown, since the ends of the CDR3 on it are uncertain; the CDR3 is the one TCRdb lists. This chain uses TRBV11-3 with TRBJ2-7; the D call of TRBD2 is as the table states it, not checked on the DNA. The CDR3 is 14 amino acids long, termini counted. Germline CDR1 SGHNT, CDR2 YENEEA. CDR3 amino acids: CASSLVPPGCGRAI.

The V and J genes are TRBV7-2 and TRBJ2-3; D remains ambiguous. Germline V gives CDR1 SGHTA, CDR2 FQGNSA. This CDR3 has 12 residues. Trimming stripped 5 bases from V and 1 base from J, with 4 bases between. CDR3 protein: CASSPRTDTQYF. CDR3 nucleotide sequence: TGTGCCAGCAGCCCTCGCACAGATACGCAGTATTTT.

The chain joins TRBV3-1 (or the pseudogene TRBV3-2) to TRBJ2-2, with D unclear. This CDR3 region has 14 residues. Germline V gives CDR1 LGHDT, CDR2 YNNKEL (reference sequence). V was clipped by 4 bases and J by 0 bases, with 6 bases between them. The CDR3 sequence: CASSRGSNTGELFF. The CDR3 DNA follows: TGTGCCAGCAGCCGAGGATCGAACACCGGGGAGCTGTTTTTT.

This clone was found a few times. The gene calls are TRBV19 and TRBJ1-5, with 10 positions matching TRBD1. Trimming at V came to 1 base and at J to 3 bases, leaving 3 bases not matched to a gene. Germline CDR1 is LNHDA and CDR2 is SQIVND (reference sequence). CDR3 size: 16 residues. CDR3 nucleotide sequence: TGTGCCAGTAGTATAGGGGACAGGGGAGTCAATCAGCCCCAGCATTTT. Its translation is CASSIGDRGVNQPQHF.

V usage is TRBV19 and J usage is TRBJ2-1; D is perhaps TRBD1 (6 bases). In germline, CDR1 is LNHDA, CDR2 SQIVND (reference sequence). Trimming stripped 5 bases from V and 9 bases from J, with 14 bases between. The CDR3 consists of 13 residues. CDR3 nucleotides: TGTGCCAGTAGTGCGCAGGGGCGAAGTGAGCAGTTCTTC. Its translation: CASSAQGRSEQFF.

This clone is a singleton in its sample. The chain joins TRBV6-5 to TRBJ2-1; 8 nucleotides match TRBD2. With 6 bases clipped from V and 2 bases from J, the junction kept 3 bases outside the gene matches. Germline CDR1 MNHEY, CDR2 SVGAGI. CDR3 length: 14 amino acids. This CDR3 reads CASRLADTYNEQFF. The CDR3, as DNA: TGTGCCAGCAGACTAGCGGACACCTACAATGAGCAGTTCTTC.

The chain couples TRBV28 to TRBJ2-4; 7 bases align to TRBD2. With V trimmed by 8 bases and J by 7 bases, 5 bases remained unmatched. The CDR3 runs 12 residues. CDR1 is MDHEN and CDR2 is SYDVKM in the germline V gene. The CDR3 DNA sequence: TGTGCCAGCGTAGGACTAGTGAACATTCAGTACTTC. It encodes CASVGLVNIQYF.

The rearrangement links TRBV2 to TRBJ2-3; TRBD2 agrees at 13 bases. V shed 11 bases and J 6 bases; nucleotides not matched to a gene: 11. This CDR3 has 15 residues. Germline values: CDR1 SNHLY, CDR2 FYNNEI. DNA of the CDR3: TGTGCCGCCTCCTGGACTAGCGGGAGAGGGGATACGCAGTATTTT. It yields the protein CAASWTSGRGDTQYF.

This chain uses TRBV7-2 with TRBJ1-6; unclear D gene. In germline, CDR1 is SGHTA, CDR2 FQGNSA. The CDR3 length is 12 residues. The V end was cut by 3 bases, the J end by 3 bases, with 0 bases between. The CDR3 here is CASSFYNSPLHF. CDR3 bases: TGTGCCAGCAGCTTCTATAATTCACCCCTCCACTTT.

The chain joins TRBV18 to TRBJ2-3, with D perhaps TRBD2 (5 bases). The V gene lost 4 bases and the J gene lost 0 bases, with 8 bases spanning the gap. CDR3 length: 14 amino acids. The germline V gene encodes CDR1 KGHSH and CDR2 LQKENI. The CDR3 sequence is CASSLASSTDTQYF. The CDR3 coding sequence is TGTGCCAGCTCACTAGCGTCTAGCACAGATACGCAGTATTTT.

The rearrangement uses TRBV19 and TRBJ2-7; the match to TRBD2 covers 10 bases. CDR3 length: 13 residues. V shed 6 bases, J shed 6 bases, and the junction held 5 bases outside the gene matches. Germline CDR1 and CDR2: LNHDA and SQIVND (reference sequence). The CDR3 nucleotides are TGTGCCAGTAGCTGGACTAGCGGCGGCGAGCAGTACTTC. Translated: CASSWTSGGEQYF.

This chain connects TRBV18 to TRBJ2-7, with 7 bases fitting TRBD1. The CDR3 loop spans 13 amino acids. The germline V gene encodes CDR1 KGHSH and CDR2 LQKENI. Trimming removed 4 bases from V and 9 bases from J; junction bases left unmatched: 9. The chain's CDR3 is CASSLDRERPQYF. The CDR3 DNA sequence: TGTGCCAGCTCACTAGACAGGGAAAGACCGCAGTACTTC.

V usage is TRBV18 and J usage is TRBJ2-1; TRBD2 is a possible D gene (6 bases). The length of the CDR3 is 14 residues. Deletions cut 3 bases from V and 10 bases from J, with 16 bases between. CDR1 and CDR2 from the germline V gene are KGHSH and LQKENI. The DNA of the CDR3 is TGTGCCAGCTCACCGTCGGAGGGATACAGAGAGCAGTTCTTC. Protein product: CASSPSEGYREQFF.

This clone was picked up one time. The genes are TRBV4-1 and TRBJ1-2; tentatively, D is TRBD1 (5 bases). This CDR3 spans 14 amino acids. Germline assignment: CDR1 MGHRA and CDR2 YSYEKL. V was pared by 1 base and J by 5 bases, with 11 bases between. CDR3 DNA sequence: TGCGCCAGCAGCCAAGCTACAGGCTTATATGGCTACACCTTC. Protein sequence: CASSQATGLYGYTF.

This clone was seen just once. This chain links TRBV28 with TRBJ2-4; D call uncertain. Per germline, CDR1 MDHEN and CDR2 SYDVKM. The CDR3 extends over 13 amino acids. The germline V and J ends were trimmed by 8 bases and 0 bases, with 8 bases remaining between them. For the CDR3, the DNA is TGTGCCAGCCTTGAGCTAGCCAAAAACATTCAGTACTTC. Protein sequence: CASLELAKNIQYF. The variable domain in full, with the rest retrieved from reference TRBV28 and TRBJ2-4, is DVKVTQSSRYLVKRTGEKVFLECVQDMDHENMFWYRQDPGLGLRLIYFSYDVKMKEKGDIPEGYSVSREKKERFSLILESASTNQTSMYLCASLELAKNIQYFGAGTRLSVL.

The rearrangement links TRBV19 to TRBJ2-5; no reliable D call. The CDR3 loop spans 15 amino acids. Trimming stripped 0 bases from V and 4 bases from J, with 12 bases between. Germline lookup yields CDR1 LNHDA and CDR2 SQIVND (reference sequence). The CDR3: CASSIDRVSSETQYF. The CDR3, as DNA: TGTGCCAGTAGTATAGACCGGGTTTCGTCAGAGACCCAGTACTTC.

The V call is TRBV12-3 or TRBV12-4, the J call TRBJ2-2; D not resolved. The CDR3 spans 13 residues. V was clipped by 3 bases and J by 6 bases, with 8 bases between them. CDR3: CASSFGIAGELFF. Here the CDR3 DNA reads TGTGCCAGCAGTTTTGGGATCGCCGGGGAGCTGTTTTTT.

For the CDR3, the DNA is TGTGCCAGTAGCGAACAGAAAAATCAGCCCCAGCATTTT. Protein: CASSEQKNQPQHF. The chain uses TRBV19 and TRBJ1-5; D remains ambiguous. The CDR3 has 13 residues. Deletions cut 6 bases from V and 4 bases from J, with 10 bases between. Germline CDR1 reads LNHDA; CDR2 reads SQIVND (reference sequence). Based on the CDR3 plus reference TRBV19 and TRBJ1-5, the full variable domain is DGGITQSPKYLFRKEGQNVTLSCEQNLNHDAMYWYRQDPGQGLRLIYYSQIVNDFQKGDIAEGYSVSREKKESFPLTVTSAQKNPTAFYLCASSEQKNQPQHFGDGTRLSIL.

This sequence joins TRBV7-2 and TRBJ2-2; D call uncertain. Trimming cost V 3 bases and J 0 bases, with 2 bases left between them. The CDR3 loop spans 13 amino acids. CDR1 is SGHTA and CDR2 is FQGNSA in the germline V gene. CDR3: CASSFPNTGELFF. The CDR3 DNA reads TGTGCCAGCAGCTTTCCGAACACCGGGGAGCTGTTTTTT.

In its sample, this clone was seen once. CDR3 nucleotide sequence: TGTGCCAGCAGCCAACGTTCGTTCGGCCAAGAGACCCAGTACTTC. As protein: CASSQRSFGQETQYF. J is TRBJ2-5 and V is TRBV3-1 (or the pseudogene TRBV3-2); unclear D gene. V shed 2 bases and J shed 1 base, with 11 bases lying between them. Germline V gene sequence: CDR1 LGHDT, CDR2 YNNKEL (reference sequence). There are 15 residues in the CDR3.

The chain recombines TRBV7-3 with TRBJ2-3, with TRBD2 identical over 9 bases. CDR1 is SGHTA, CDR2 FQGTGA, per germline. V lost 4 bases to trimming and J lost 8 bases; unmatched junction nucleotides: 10. The CDR3 loop spans 15 amino acids. CDR3 residues: CASSSGSSGAATQYF. In DNA, the CDR3 is TGTGCCAGCAGCTCCGGGTCTAGCGGGGCGGCTACGCAGTATTTT.

V is TRBV6-5 and J is TRBJ2-7; D is uncertain. CDR3 length equals 11 residues. Germline V gene sequence: CDR1 MNHEY, CDR2 SVGAGI. With 7 bases removed from V and 5 bases from J, the gap between germline ends came to 9 bases. In nucleotides, the CDR3 is TGTGCCAGCACGATTCTCCACGAGCAGTACTTC. Its translation is CASTILHEQYF.

This clone came up a few times. The J gene is TRBJ2-5, the V gene TRBV7-8, with D perhaps being TRBD1 or TRBD2 (5 bases each). V lost 5 bases to trimming and J lost 2 bases, with 12 bases between them. The CDR3 is made up of 14 amino acids. CDR1 is SGHVS and CDR2 is FQNEAQ in the germline V gene. CDR3 residues: CASSPGRQQETQYF. DNA of the CDR3: TGTGCCAGCAGCCCGGGACGGCAACAAGAGACCCAGTACTTC.

This rearrangement joins TRBV7-2 to TRBJ2-1; D gene unclear. Germline V gene lookup returns CDR1 SGHTA and CDR2 FQGNSA. The CDR3 length is 16 residues. V lost 5 bases and J 4 bases, leaving 18 bases between the germline ends. The CDR3 region has the DNA TGTGCCAGCAGCCGCAGCCGGGCCTACCAATACAATGAGCAGTTCTTC. Translating gives CASSRSRAYQYNEQFF.

V gene TRBV27 combines with J gene TRBJ2-3; 8 bases line up with TRBD1. V shed 3 bases, J shed 4 bases, and the junction held 3 bases outside the gene matches. The germline CDR1 and CDR2 sequences are MNHEY and SMNVEV (reference sequence). This CDR3 spans 14 amino acids. The CDR3 DNA follows: TGTGCCAGCAGTTTCTCAGGGGGCTCAGATACGCAGTATTTT. It specifies CASSFSGGSDTQYF.